This is a list of T cell receptor beta chains from one sample in a study of identical twins. MiXCR was run by TCRdb on the 5' RACE reads, yielding one entry per CDR3 protein. The table lists over 200,000 distinct CDR3 sequences, around 6.5% of them singletons. These same data were also listed under a study on T cells expressing NK-cell markers.

The sample comprised CD8+ T cells sorted from blood. The source of these receptors is a woman aged 18-35 years in good health. CDR3s include the opening cysteine and the closing phenylalanine or tryptophan. D genes are given only for firm matches. Size tells how often a clone was seen (once, few, many) or the class of an expanded clone, and some rows leave it out.

J gene: TRBJ2-1; V gene: TRBV12-5; clone size: few; D gene: NA; CDR3 protein: CASGSPRTPQFF; CDR3 DNA: TGTGCTAGTGGTTCCCCCCGGACACCGCAGTTCTTC
J gene: TRBJ1-1; V gene: TRBV10-2; clone size: few; D gene: NA; CDR3 protein: CASMETAFSEAFF; CDR3 DNA: TGCGCCAGCATGGAGACGGCTTTCAGTGAAGCTTTCTTT
J gene: TRBJ2-1; V gene: TRBV27; clone size: few; D gene: TRBD2; CDR3 protein: CASSLTLADNEQFF; CDR3 DNA: TGTGCCAGCAGTTTAACACTAGCGGACAATGAGCAGTTCTTC
J gene: TRBJ2-3; V gene: TRBV5-1; clone size: few; D gene: TRBD1; CDR3 protein: CASSLVEGRGLADTQYF; CDR3 DNA: TGCGCCAGCAGCTTGGTCGAGGGCAGGGGGCTAGCAGATACGCAGTATTTT
J gene: TRBJ1-5; V gene: TRBV12-5; clone size: NA; D gene: NA; CDR3 protein: CASGFWNNQPQHF; CDR3 DNA: TGTGCTAGTGGTTTTTGGAACAATCAGCCCCAGCATTTT
J gene: TRBJ1-2; V gene: TRBV2; clone size: NA; D gene: NA; CDR3 protein: CASTSVGGARGDGYTF; CDR3 DNA: TGTGCCAGCACCTCCGTTGGGGGGGCTCGGGGCGATGGCTACACCTTC
J gene: TRBJ2-7; V gene: TRBV6-2/TRBV6-3; clone size: few; D gene: TRBD2; CDR3 protein: CASSPGASGSYEQYF; CDR3 DNA: TGTGCCAGCAGTCCCGGGGCTAGCGGGTCCTACGAGCAGTACTTC
J gene: TRBJ2-1; V gene: TRBV4-3; clone size: few; D gene: TRBD2; CDR3 protein: CASSQDPGGHDNEQFF; CDR3 DNA: TGCGCCAGCAGCCAAGATCCGGGAGGCCACGACAATGAGCAGTTCTTC
J gene: TRBJ2-1; V gene: TRBV18; clone size: NA; D gene: TRBD2; CDR3 protein: CASSPPPGLAAWGDEQFF; CDR3 DNA: TGTGCCAGCTCACCGCCCCCGGGACTAGCGGCGTGGGGCGATGAGCAGTTCTTC
J gene: TRBJ2-1; V gene: TRBV7-2; clone size: few; D gene: TRBD2; CDR3 protein: CASSLVTSGNEQFF; CDR3 DNA: TGTGCCAGCAGCTTAGTTACTAGCGGGAATGAGCAGTTCTTC
J gene: TRBJ2-1; V gene: TRBV5-5; clone size: many; D gene: TRBD2; CDR3 protein: CASSLEPLAGGAPNEQFF; CDR3 DNA: TGTGCCAGCAGCTTGGAACCCTTAGCGGGAGGGGCCCCCAATGAGCAGTTCTTC
J gene: TRBJ2-5; V gene: TRBV7-9; clone size: many; D gene: NA; CDR3 protein: CASSFPAAKETQYF; CDR3 DNA: TGTGCCAGCAGCTTCCCCGCGGCCAAAGAGACCCAGTACTTC
J gene: TRBJ1-1; V gene: TRBV12-3/TRBV12-4; clone size: NA; D gene: TRBD1; CDR3 protein: CASSPGQGAGDTEAFF; CDR3 DNA: TGTGCCAGCAGCCCGGGACAGGGGGCCGGGGACACTGAAGCTTTCTTT
J gene: TRBJ2-5; V gene: TRBV11-2; clone size: few; D gene: NA; CDR3 protein: CASHQGETQYF; CDR3 DNA: TGTGCCAGCCACCAGGGAGAGACCCAGTACTTC
J gene: TRBJ2-4; V gene: TRBV19; clone size: NA; D gene: NA; CDR3 protein: CASSLLHHQGNQYF; CDR3 DNA: TGTGCCAGTAGTCTACTTCACCACCAGGGGAATCAGTACTTC
J gene: TRBJ1-2; V gene: TRBV20-1; clone size: many; D gene: NA; CDR3 protein: CSAPATNNYGYTF; CDR3 DNA: TGCAGTGCTCCGGCGACAAATAACTATGGCTACACCTTC
J gene: TRBJ2-1; V gene: TRBV20-1; clone size: NA; D gene: NA; CDR3 protein: CSAFVEERNEQFF; CDR3 DNA: TGCAGTGCCTTTGTGGAAGAGAGGAATGAGCAGTTCTTC
J gene: TRBJ2-1; V gene: TRBV6-2/TRBV6-3; clone size: few; D gene: NA; CDR3 protein: CASSPGHVRLYNEQFF; CDR3 DNA: TGTGCCAGCAGTCCGGGACACGTTCGCCTTTACAATGAGCAGTTCTTC
J gene: TRBJ2-1; V gene: TRBV5-1; clone size: many; D gene: TRBD2; CDR3 protein: CASSWSARGGDNEQFF; CDR3 DNA: TGCGCCAGCAGCTGGTCTGCGCGGGGGGGCGACAATGAGCAGTTCTTC
J gene: TRBJ1-1; V gene: TRBV4-1; clone size: few; D gene: TRBD1; CDR3 protein: CASSHGDRGPSPEAFF; CDR3 DNA: TGCGCCAGCAGCCACGGGGACAGGGGCCCGTCACCTGAAGCTTTCTTT
J gene: TRBJ2-1; V gene: TRBV6-1; clone size: NA; D gene: NA; CDR3 protein: CASSPPSPNEQFF; CDR3 DNA: TGTGCCAGCAGCCCCCCGAGCCCCAATGAGCAGTTCTTC
J gene: TRBJ2-3; V gene: TRBV20-1; clone size: few; D gene: TRBD2; CDR3 protein: CSARGAGGPYTQYF; CDR3 DNA: TGCAGTGCTAGAGGGGCGGGAGGGCCATATACGCAGTATTTT
J gene: TRBJ2-5; V gene: TRBV6-2/TRBV6-3; clone size: few; D gene: NA; CDR3 protein: CASSYLDRIQETQYF; CDR3 DNA: TGTGCCAGCAGTTACTTAGACAGGATACAAGAGACCCAGTACTTC
J gene: TRBJ2-7; V gene: TRBV20-1; clone size: NA; D gene: NA; CDR3 protein: CSARRGRTYEQYF; CDR3 DNA: TGCAGTGCTAGAAGGGGGAGGACCTACGAGCAGTACTTC
J gene: TRBJ2-1; V gene: TRBV18; clone size: NA; D gene: NA; CDR3 protein: CASSPPVYEQFF; CDR3 DNA: TGTGCCAGCTCACCACCGGTCTATGAGCAGTTCTTC
J gene: TRBJ1-5; V gene: TRBV27; clone size: few; D gene: TRBD1; CDR3 protein: CASGGQGEGNQPQHF; CDR3 DNA: TGTGCCAGCGGGGGACAGGGGGAGGGCAATCAGCCCCAGCATTTT
J gene: TRBJ1-1; V gene: TRBV11-2; clone size: few; D gene: NA; CDR3 protein: CASSLSQARGTEAFF; CDR3 DNA: TGTGCCAGCAGCTTATCCCAGGCGAGGGGTACTGAAGCTTTCTTT
J gene: TRBJ1-1; V gene: TRBV20-1; clone size: few; D gene: NA; CDR3 protein: CSAPGPDTEAFF; CDR3 DNA: TGCAGTGCCCCGGGCCCGGACACTGAAGCTTTCTTT
J gene: TRBJ2-3; V gene: TRBV29-1; clone size: NA; D gene: TRBD2; CDR3 protein: CSVEDLVAGAEDTQYF; CDR3 DNA: TGCAGCGTTGAAGATCTGGTAGCGGGGGCGGAAGATACGCAGTATTTT
J gene: TRBJ1-5; V gene: TRBV27; clone size: few; D gene: NA; CDR3 protein: CASSLAGYQPQHF; CDR3 DNA: TGTGCCAGCAGTTTGGCCGGGTATCAGCCCCAGCATTTT
J gene: TRBJ2-2; V gene: TRBV27; clone size: NA; D gene: TRBD2; CDR3 protein: CASLSLGGDGELFF; CDR3 DNA: TGTGCCAGCCTATCCCTGGGGGGGGACGGGGAGCTGTTTTTT
J gene: TRBJ2-1; V gene: TRBV13; clone size: NA; D gene: TRBD2; CDR3 protein: CASSLERGYNEQFF; CDR3 DNA: TGTGCCAGCAGCCTTGAGCGGGGTTACAATGAGCAGTTCTTC
J gene: TRBJ2-3; V gene: TRBV6-5; clone size: many; D gene: TRBD2; CDR3 protein: CASSYYPSGVSTDTQYF; CDR3 DNA: TGTGCCAGCAGTTACTACCCTAGCGGGGTTTCCACAGATACGCAGTATTTT
J gene: TRBJ1-1; V gene: TRBV7-6; clone size: many; D gene: TRBD1; CDR3 protein: CASSFDREMNTEAFF; CDR3 DNA: TGTGCCAGCAGCTTCGACAGGGAAATGAACACTGAAGCTTTCTTT
J gene: TRBJ2-4; V gene: TRBV4-1; clone size: few; D gene: NA; CDR3 protein: CASSQEKGVLSF; CDR3 DNA: TGCGCCAGCAGCCAAGAGAAGGGGGTTCTCTCCTTC
J gene: TRBJ1-1; V gene: TRBV12-3/TRBV12-4; clone size: many; D gene: NA; CDR3 protein: CASSPQGLNTEAFF; CDR3 DNA: TGTGCCAGCAGTCCGCAGGGGCTGAACACTGAAGCTTTCTTT
J gene: TRBJ2-7; V gene: TRBV6-5; clone size: few; D gene: NA; CDR3 protein: CASSLAMSYEQYF; CDR3 DNA: TGTGCCAGCAGTTTGGCGATGAGCTACGAGCAGTACTTC
J gene: TRBJ1-2; V gene: TRBV7-9; clone size: NA; D gene: NA; CDR3 protein: CASSLDDRDGYTF; CDR3 DNA: TGTGCCAGCAGCTTGGACGATAGAGATGGCTACACCTTC
J gene: TRBJ2-7; V gene: TRBV12-3/TRBV12-4; clone size: NA; D gene: NA; CDR3 protein: CASSYVTVEQYF; CDR3 DNA: TGTGCCAGCAGTTATGTAACCGTCGAGCAGTACTTC
J gene: TRBJ2-7; V gene: TRBV27; clone size: many; D gene: NA; CDR3 protein: CASSLSQGVYEQYF; CDR3 DNA: TGTGCCAGCAGTTTATCCCAGGGCGTATACGAGCAGTACTTC
J gene: TRBJ2-1; V gene: TRBV10-3; clone size: few; D gene: TRBD2; CDR3 protein: CAISPGTSGTNEQFF; CDR3 DNA: TGTGCCATCAGCCCCGGGACTAGCGGGACGAATGAGCAGTTCTTC
J gene: TRBJ2-5; V gene: TRBV11-2; clone size: NA; D gene: NA; CDR3 protein: CASSSQGGQYF; CDR3 DNA: TGTGCCAGCAGCTCGCAAGGCGGCCAGTACTTC
J gene: TRBJ2-7; V gene: TRBV29-1; clone size: many; D gene: NA; CDR3 protein: CSVVQGNSYEQYF; CDR3 DNA: TGCAGCGTTGTTCAGGGTAATTCCTACGAGCAGTACTTC
J gene: TRBJ2-3; V gene: TRBV6-5; clone size: NA; D gene: NA; CDR3 protein: CASSYGSGVADTQYF; CDR3 DNA: TGTGCCAGCAGTTACGGTTCAGGGGTTGCAGATACGCAGTATTTT
J gene: TRBJ2-1; V gene: TRBV5-1; clone size: few; D gene: TRBD2; CDR3 protein: CASSLGWREPQDEQFF; CDR3 DNA: TGCGCCAGCAGCTTGGGGTGGCGGGAGCCCCAGGATGAGCAGTTCTTC
J gene: TRBJ2-1; V gene: TRBV13; clone size: NA; D gene: NA; CDR3 protein: CASSSGSIGNEQFF; CDR3 DNA: TGTGCCAGCAGCTCCGGTTCTATCGGAAATGAGCAGTTCTTC
J gene: TRBJ1-4; V gene: TRBV29-1; clone size: NA; D gene: NA; CDR3 protein: CSVGGMLANEKLFF; CDR3 DNA: TGCAGCGTTGGAGGGATGTTGGCTAATGAAAAACTGTTTTTT
J gene: TRBJ2-1; V gene: TRBV25-1; clone size: few; D gene: NA; CDR3 protein: CASSASLGQFF; CDR3 DNA: TGTGCCAGCAGTGCTTCGCTCGGGCAGTTCTTC
J gene: TRBJ2-7; V gene: TRBV7-2; clone size: NA; D gene: NA; CDR3 protein: CASSLVFQAGLYF; CDR3 DNA: TGTGCCAGCAGCTTAGTTTTTCAGGCGGGACTGTACTTC
J gene: TRBJ1-1; V gene: TRBV10-3; clone size: few; D gene: TRBD1; CDR3 protein: CAIRLPDPGGSEAFF; CDR3 DNA: TGTGCCATCAGATTACCGGACCCAGGGGGTTCTGAAGCTTTCTTT
J gene: TRBJ2-3; V gene: TRBV19; clone size: many; D gene: TRBD2; CDR3 protein: CASSGVAGGSDTQYF; CDR3 DNA: TGTGCCAGTAGTGGGGTAGCGGGAGGATCAGATACGCAGTATTTT
J gene: TRBJ2-2; V gene: TRBV25-1; clone size: NA; D gene: NA; CDR3 protein: CASSPILGELFF; CDR3 DNA: TGTGCCAGCAGTCCCATTCTCGGGGAGCTGTTTTTT
J gene: TRBJ1-2; V gene: TRBV6-1; clone size: few; D gene: NA; CDR3 protein: CASTLTIYGYTF; CDR3 DNA: TGTGCCAGCACTCTGACGATTTATGGCTACACCTTC
J gene: TRBJ1-1; V gene: TRBV15; clone size: NA; D gene: NA; CDR3 protein: CATSRDSLNTEAFF; CDR3 DNA: TGTGCCACCAGCAGAGATTCTTTGAACACTGAAGCTTTCTTT
J gene: TRBJ2-7; V gene: TRBV5-6; clone size: few; D gene: NA; CDR3 protein: CASRRDPLNEQYF; CDR3 DNA: TGTGCCAGCAGAAGGGACCCCCTCAACGAGCAGTACTTC
J gene: TRBJ2-1; V gene: TRBV9; clone size: NA; D gene: NA; CDR3 protein: CASRKPTTRRPEQFF; CDR3 DNA: TGTGCCAGCAGGAAACCCACTACACGAAGACCGGAGCAGTTCTTC
J gene: TRBJ2-1; V gene: TRBV20-1; clone size: NA; D gene: TRBD2; CDR3 protein: CSASGLAGGSYNEQFF; CDR3 DNA: TGCAGTGCTAGTGGCCTAGCGGGGGGCTCCTACAATGAGCAGTTCTTC